The table lists the clone carrying this T cell receptor beta chain with many counts. These data are taken from a study of regulatory T cells in long-lasting Graves disease. The authors built TCR beta libraries using iRepertoire HTBI primers and Arm-PCR of CDR3 regions. MiXCR, run by TCRdb on the multiplex PCR reads, gives a single entry per CDR3 protein. Of about 460,000 distinct CDR3 sequences listed, around 13% are singletons. The time point here: newly diagnosed GD, antithyroid drugs for less than 3 months. Preparation of the TCR library used RNA extracted from PBMCs. This CDR3 comprises 21 residues. V was clipped by 4 bases and J by 0 bases; unmatched bases: 22. The germline gives CDR1 SGHRS, CDR2 YFSETQ. These data also formed part of another study, on T cells in Graves' hyperthyroidism and ophthalmopathy.

The source is a woman aged 50 to 60 with Graves disease. V gene TRBV5-1 combines with J gene TRBJ2-1; TRBD1 agrees at 7 bases. The specimen comprised peripheral blood mononuclear cells (PBMCs), sampled at new diagnosis, from a patient treated with antithyroid drugs. CDR3 sequence (DNA): TGCGCCAGCAGCCCCCTCCCCCCCCTGACAGGGTTAAGCCGCTCCTACAATGAGCAGTTCTTC. Translated, it gives CASSPLPPLTGLSRSYNEQFF.